This T cell receptor (beta chain) stems from a study of cytomegalovirus exposure and HLA in healthy donors. V trimming: 0 bases; J trimming: 0 bases; junction bases outside the gene matches: 5. CDR1 is MGHRA and CDR2 is YSYEKL in the germline V gene. The CDR3 has 16 residues. Primers included in the PCR were 60 Vbeta and 13 Jbeta primers. The data were produced by immunoSEQ multiplex PCR, yet TCRdb's version contains in-frame clones alone and is incomplete. The profile covers approximately 160,000 clones, with 70% to 90% appearing a single time and 0.77% taken by the ten largest. The chain has TRBV4-1 and TRBJ2-7, with 7 bases aligning to TRBD2. This receptor was obtained from a woman younger than 35 in good health and CMV-seronegative. Specimen: PBMCs. CDR3 residues: CASSQDIGGSSYEQYF. Here the CDR3 DNA reads TGCGCCAGCAGCCAAGATATCGGGGGGAGCTCCTACGAGCAGTACTTC.